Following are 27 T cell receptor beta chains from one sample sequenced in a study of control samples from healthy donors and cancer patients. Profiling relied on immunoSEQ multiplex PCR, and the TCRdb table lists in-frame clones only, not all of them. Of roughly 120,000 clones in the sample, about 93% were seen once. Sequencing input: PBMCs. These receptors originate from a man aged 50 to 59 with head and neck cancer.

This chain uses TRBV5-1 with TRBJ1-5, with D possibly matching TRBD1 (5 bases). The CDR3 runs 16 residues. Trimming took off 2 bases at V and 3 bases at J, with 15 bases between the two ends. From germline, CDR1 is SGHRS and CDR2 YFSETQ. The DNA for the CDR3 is TGCGCCAGCAGCTTCCCGACGGGGGATGTCAATCAGCCCCAGCATTTT. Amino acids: CASSFPTGDVNQPQHF. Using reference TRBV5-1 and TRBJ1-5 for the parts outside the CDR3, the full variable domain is KAGVTQTPRYLIKTRGQQVTLSCSPISGHRSVSWYQQTPGQGLQFLFEYFSETQRNKGNFPGRFSGRQFSNSRSEMNVSTLELGDSALYLCASSFPTGDVNQPQHFGDGTRLSIL.

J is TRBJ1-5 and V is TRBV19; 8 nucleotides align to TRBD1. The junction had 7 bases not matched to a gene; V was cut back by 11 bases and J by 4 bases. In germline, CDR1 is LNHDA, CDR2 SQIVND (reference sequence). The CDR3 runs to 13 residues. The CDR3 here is CAGGDRLNQPQHF. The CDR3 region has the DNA TGTGCCGGGGGGGACAGGTTAAATCAGCCCCAGCATTTT.

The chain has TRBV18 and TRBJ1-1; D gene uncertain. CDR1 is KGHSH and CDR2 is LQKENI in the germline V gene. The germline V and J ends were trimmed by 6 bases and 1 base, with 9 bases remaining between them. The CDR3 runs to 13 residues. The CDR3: CASSQETNTEAFF. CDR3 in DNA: TGTGCCAGCTCCCAGGAGACGAACACTGAAGCTTTCTTT.

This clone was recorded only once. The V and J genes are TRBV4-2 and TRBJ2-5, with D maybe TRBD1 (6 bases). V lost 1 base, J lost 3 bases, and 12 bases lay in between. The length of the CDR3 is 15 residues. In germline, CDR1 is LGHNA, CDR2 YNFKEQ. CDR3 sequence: CASSQGQQGEETQYF. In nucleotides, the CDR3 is TGTGCCAGCAGCCAAGGTCAACAGGGTGAAGAGACCCAGTACTTC.

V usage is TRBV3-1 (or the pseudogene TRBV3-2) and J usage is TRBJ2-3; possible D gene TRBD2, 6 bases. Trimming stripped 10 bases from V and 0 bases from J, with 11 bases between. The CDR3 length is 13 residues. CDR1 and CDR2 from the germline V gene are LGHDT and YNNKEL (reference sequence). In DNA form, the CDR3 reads TGTGCCACTAGCGACTCTAGCACAGATACGCAGTATTTT. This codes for CATSDSSTDTQYF.

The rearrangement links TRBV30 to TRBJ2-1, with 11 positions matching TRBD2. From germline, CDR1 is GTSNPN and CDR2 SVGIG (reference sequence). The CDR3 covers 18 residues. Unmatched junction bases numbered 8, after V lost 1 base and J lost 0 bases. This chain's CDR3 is CAWSGSSGGQSSYNEQFF. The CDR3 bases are TGTGCCTGGAGTGGGTCTAGCGGGGGGCAAAGCTCCTACAATGAGCAGTTCTTC.

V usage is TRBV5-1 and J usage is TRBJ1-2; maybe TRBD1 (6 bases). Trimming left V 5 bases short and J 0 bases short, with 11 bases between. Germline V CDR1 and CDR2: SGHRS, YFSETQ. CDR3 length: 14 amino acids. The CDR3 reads CASRGGSANYGYTF. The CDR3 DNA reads TGCGCCAGCAGGGGGGGCAGCGCTAACTATGGCTACACCTTC.

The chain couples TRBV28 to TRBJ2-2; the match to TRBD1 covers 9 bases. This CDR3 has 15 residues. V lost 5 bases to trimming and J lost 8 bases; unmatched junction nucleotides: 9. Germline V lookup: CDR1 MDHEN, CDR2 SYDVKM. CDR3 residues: CASSPPGTGLGELFF. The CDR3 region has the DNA TGTGCCAGCAGTCCCCCCGGGACAGGGCTAGGGGAGCTGTTTTTT.

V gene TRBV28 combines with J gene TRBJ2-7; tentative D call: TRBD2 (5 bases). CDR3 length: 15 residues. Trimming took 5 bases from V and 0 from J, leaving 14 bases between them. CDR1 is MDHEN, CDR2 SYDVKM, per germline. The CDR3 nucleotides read TGTGCCAGCAGTACAAGCCCGGGAATCTCCTACGAGCAGTACTTC. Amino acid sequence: CASSTSPGISYEQYF. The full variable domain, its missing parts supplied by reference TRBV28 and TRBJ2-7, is DVKVTQSSRYLVKRTGEKVFLECVQDMDHENMFWYRQDPGLGLRLIYFSYDVKMKEKGDIPEGYSVSREKKERFSLILESASTNQTSMYLCASSTSPGISYEQYFGPGTRLTVT.

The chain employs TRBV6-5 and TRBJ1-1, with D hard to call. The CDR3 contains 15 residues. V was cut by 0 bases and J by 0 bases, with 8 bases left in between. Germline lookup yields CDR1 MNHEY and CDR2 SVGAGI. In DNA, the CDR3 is TGTGCCAGCAGTTACTCTAGGACTCTGAACACTGAAGCTTTCTTT. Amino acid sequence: CASSYSRTLNTEAFF.

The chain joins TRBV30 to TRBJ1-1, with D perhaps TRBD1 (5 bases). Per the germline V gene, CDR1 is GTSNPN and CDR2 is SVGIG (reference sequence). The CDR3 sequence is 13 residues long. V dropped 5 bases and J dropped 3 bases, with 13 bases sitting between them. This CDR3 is CAWQGNLDTEAFF. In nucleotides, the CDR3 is TGTGCCTGGCAGGGTAACCTGGACACTGAAGCTTTCTTT.

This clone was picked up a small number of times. DNA of the CDR3: TGTGCCAGCAGCCAAGATACGGGAGGGCCCCAGCATTTT. It translates to CASSQDTGGPQHF. The chain has TRBV4-2 and TRBJ1-5; no clear D. V lost 0 bases and J lost 9, with 9 bases in between. The CDR3 runs 13 residues. Germline CDR1 LGHNA, CDR2 YNFKEQ.

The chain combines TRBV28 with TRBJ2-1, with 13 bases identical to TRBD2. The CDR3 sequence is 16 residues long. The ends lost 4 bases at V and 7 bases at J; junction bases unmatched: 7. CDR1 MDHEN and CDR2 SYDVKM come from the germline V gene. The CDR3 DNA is TGTGCCAGCAGTTCCTCTCGGACTAGCGGGGGTAATGAGCAGTTCTTC. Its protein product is CASSSSRTSGGNEQFF.

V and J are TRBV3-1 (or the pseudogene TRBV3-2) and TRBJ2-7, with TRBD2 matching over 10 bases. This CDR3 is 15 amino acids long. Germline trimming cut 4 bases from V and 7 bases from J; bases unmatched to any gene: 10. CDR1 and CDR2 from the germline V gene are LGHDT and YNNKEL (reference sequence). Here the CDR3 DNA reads TGTGCCAGCAGCCTTGGACTAGCGGTGGGGGGGGAGCAGTACTTC. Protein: CASSLGLAVGGEQYF.

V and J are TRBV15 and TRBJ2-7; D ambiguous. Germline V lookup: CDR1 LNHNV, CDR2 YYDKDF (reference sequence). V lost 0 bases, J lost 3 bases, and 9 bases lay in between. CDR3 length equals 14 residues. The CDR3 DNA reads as TGTGCCACCAGCAGAGATGATTCAATCTACGAGCAGTACTTC. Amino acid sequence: CATSRDDSIYEQYF.

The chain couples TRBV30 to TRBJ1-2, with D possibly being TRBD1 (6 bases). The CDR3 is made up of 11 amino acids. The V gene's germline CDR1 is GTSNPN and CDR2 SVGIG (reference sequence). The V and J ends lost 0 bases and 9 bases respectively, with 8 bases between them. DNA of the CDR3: TGTGCCTGGAGTGTTGGGGGGCGCTACACCTTC. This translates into CAWSVGGRYTF.

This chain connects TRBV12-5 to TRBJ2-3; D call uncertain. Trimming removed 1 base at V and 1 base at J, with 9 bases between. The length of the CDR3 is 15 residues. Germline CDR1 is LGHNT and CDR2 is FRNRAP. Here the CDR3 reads CASGLGAGGTDTQYF. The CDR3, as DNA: TGTGCTAGTGGTTTGGGGGCAGGCGGCACAGATACGCAGTATTTT.

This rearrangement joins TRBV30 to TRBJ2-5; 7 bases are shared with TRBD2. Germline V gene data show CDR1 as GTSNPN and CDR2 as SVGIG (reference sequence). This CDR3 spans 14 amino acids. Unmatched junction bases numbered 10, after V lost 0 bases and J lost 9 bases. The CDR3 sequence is CAWSVLSGAGAQYF. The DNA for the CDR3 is TGTGCCTGGAGTGTACTGAGCGGGGCGGGCGCCCAGTACTTC.

The CDR3 reads CASSEVTGSGYTF. The CDR3 coding sequence is TGTGCCAGCAGTGAAGTGACAGGGAGTGGCTACACCTTC. The chain links TRBV6-1 to TRBJ1-2; 7 positions match TRBD1. The CDR3 spans 13 residues. Germline V gene data show CDR1 as MNHNS and CDR2 as SASEGT. Losses at the gene ends were 1 base for V and 7 bases for J; bases not matched to a gene: 3.

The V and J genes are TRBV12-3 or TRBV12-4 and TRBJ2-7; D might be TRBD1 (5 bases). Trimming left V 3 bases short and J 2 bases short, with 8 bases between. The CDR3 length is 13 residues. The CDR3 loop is CASSLTATYEQYF. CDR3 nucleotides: TGTGCCAGCAGTTTGACAGCCACCTACGAGCAGTACTTC.

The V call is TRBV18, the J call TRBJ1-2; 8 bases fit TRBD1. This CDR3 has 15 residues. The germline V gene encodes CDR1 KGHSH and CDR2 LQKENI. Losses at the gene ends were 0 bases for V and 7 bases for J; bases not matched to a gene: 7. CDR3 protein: CASSPPPTGGGGYTF. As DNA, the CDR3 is TGTGCCAGCTCACCACCCCCCACAGGGGGAGGTGGCTACACCTTC.

The CDR3 is CASRTLGGRGNTIYF. The CDR3, as DNA: TGTGCCAGCAGAACCCTGGGGGGTCGAGGAAACACCATATATTTT. V gene TRBV6-5 combines with J gene TRBJ1-3; TRBD1 is a possible D gene (5 bases). Germline V lookup: CDR1 MNHEY, CDR2 SVGAGI. V was pared by 6 bases and J by 4 bases, with 16 bases between. The CDR3 is 15 amino acids.

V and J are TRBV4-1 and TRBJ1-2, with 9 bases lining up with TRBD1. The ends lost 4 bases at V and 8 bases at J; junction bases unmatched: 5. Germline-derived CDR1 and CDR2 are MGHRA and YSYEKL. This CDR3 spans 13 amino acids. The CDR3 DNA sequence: TGCGCCAGCAGCCCGGGACAGGGAAAGGGCTACACCTTC. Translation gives CASSPGQGKGYTF.

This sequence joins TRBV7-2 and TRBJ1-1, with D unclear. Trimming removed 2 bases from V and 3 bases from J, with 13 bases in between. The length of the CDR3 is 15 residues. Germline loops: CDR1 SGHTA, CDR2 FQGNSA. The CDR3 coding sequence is TGTGCCAGCAGCTTAAGGCTGGTTGGTGACACTGAAGCTTTCTTT. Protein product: CASSLRLVGDTEAFF.

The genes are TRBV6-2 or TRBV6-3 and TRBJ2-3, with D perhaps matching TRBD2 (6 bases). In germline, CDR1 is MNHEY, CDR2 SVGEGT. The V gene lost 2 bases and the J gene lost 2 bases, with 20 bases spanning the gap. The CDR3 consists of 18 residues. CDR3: CASSYLWGQRGVTDTQYF. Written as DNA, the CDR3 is TGTGCCAGCAGTTACCTCTGGGGCCAGCGCGGGGTCACAGATACGCAGTATTTT.

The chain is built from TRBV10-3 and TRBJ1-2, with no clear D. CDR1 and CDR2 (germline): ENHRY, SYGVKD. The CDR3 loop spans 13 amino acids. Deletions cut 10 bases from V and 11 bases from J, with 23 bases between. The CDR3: CATEAALGKGYTF. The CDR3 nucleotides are TGTGCCACGGAAGCGGCCCTTGGGAAGGGATACACCTTC.

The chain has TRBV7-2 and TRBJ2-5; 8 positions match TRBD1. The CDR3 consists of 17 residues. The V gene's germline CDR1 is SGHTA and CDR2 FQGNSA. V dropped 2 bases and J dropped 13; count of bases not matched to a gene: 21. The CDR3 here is CASSLRGQGQLGRPPYF. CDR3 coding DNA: TGTGCCAGCAGCTTAAGAGGACAGGGCCAACTGGGAAGGCCTCCGTACTTC.